Listed below are T cell receptor beta chains from one sample, sequenced in a study of control samples from healthy donors and cancer patients. Generated by immunoSEQ multiplex PCR, the TCRdb table keeps only in-frame clones and is missing some. Of almost 85,000 clones in the sample, over 90% were seen once. Sequencing was carried out using blood. All receptors derive from a woman in her late teens or twenties in good health. The CDR3 runs from the conserved cysteine through the conserved F or W. A D gene is named only where the DNA matches it firmly. Rows may omit the clone size; those that give it use once, few, many or a size class.

abundance	v_gene	d_gene	j_gene	CDR3nt	CDR3aa
NA	TRBV27	NA	TRBJ2-1	TGTGCCAGCAGTTTAGGAAAAGGCAGGGGTCTCTACAATGAGCAGTTCTTC	CASSLGKGRGLYNEQFF
few	TRBV5-1	TRBD1	TRBJ2-7	TGCGCCAGCAGCTCGGGGACAGGACTACCCTACGAGCAGTACTTC	CASSSGTGLPYEQYF
NA	TRBV6-2/TRBV6-3	NA	TRBJ1-2	TGTGCCAGCAGTTTAACTAACTATGGCTACACCTTC	CASSLTNYGYTF
NA	TRBV19	TRBD1	TRBJ2-1	TGTGCCAGTAGTCATCTCCCGGGACAGGGGGTCGGTCGTGAGCAGTTCTTC	CASSHLPGQGVGREQFF
NA	TRBV19	TRBD2	TRBJ2-2	TGTGCCAGCTCCCTATGGGCTAGCGGGAGACACACCGGGGAGCTGTTTTTT	CASSLWASGRHTGELFF
NA	TRBV27	TRBD2	TRBJ2-1	TGTGCCAGCAGTTTAGGTCGGGGGGTGAGCTCCTACAATGAGCAGTTCTTC	CASSLGRGVSSYNEQFF
NA	TRBV28	TRBD1	TRBJ1-5	TGTGCCAGCAACCACTTCAAGGGATTCCGGGACAGATTTTTCTCCAATCAGCCCCAGCATTTT	CASNHFKGFRDRFFSNQPQHF
NA	TRBV2	TRBD1	TRBJ1-2	TGTGCCAGCAGGGAAGGGACAGCTAAAAACTATGGCTACACCTTC	CASREGTAKNYGYTF
NA	TRBV27	NA	TRBJ1-6	TGTGCCACCCAGAGTTTGGGCAGGGGCACCTATAATTCACCCCTCCACTTT	CATQSLGRGTYNSPLHF
NA	TRBV15	NA	TRBJ2-1	TGTGTCACCAGCAGAGATGCCTACAATGAGCAGTTCTTC	CVTSRDAYNEQFF
once	TRBV15	NA	TRBJ1-5	TGTGCCACCAGCCCAAGGAGGGAGATATTGAGCAATCAGCCCCAGCATTTT	CATSPRREILSNQPQHF
NA	TRBV18	NA	TRBJ2-6	TGTGCCAGCTCACCAAGGGACTCGGGTGGATCCTCTGGGGCCAACGTCCTGACTTTC	CASSPRDSGGSSGANVLTF
few	TRBV9	TRBD1	TRBJ1-4	TGTGCCAGCAGCGTTCCACGGACCCAATGGACAGGGGTTTTT	CASSVPRTQWTGVF
NA	TRBV19	NA	TRBJ1-1	TGTGCCAGTAGTATGGGCACGAACACTGAAGCTTTCTTT	CASSMGTNTEAFF
NA	TRBV6-5	NA	TRBJ1-1	TGTGCCAGCAGATTGGACACAATGAACACTGAAGCTTTCTTT	CASRLDTMNTEAFF
NA	TRBV10-2	NA	TRBJ2-5	TGCGCCAGCAGTGAGTACGAGACCCAGTACTTC	CASSEYETQYF
NA	TRBV27	TRBD1	TRBJ1-1	TGTGCCAGCAGTAGGACAGGGTCGAACACTGAAGCTTTCTTT	CASSRTGSNTEAFF
NA	TRBV5-4	TRBD2	TRBJ2-5	TGTGCCAGCAGCTCCCCTCAACCGGGACTAGCCGAGACCCAGTACTTC	CASSSPQPGLAETQYF
NA	TRBV2	NA	TRBJ2-7	TGTGCCAACCAAATCTCCTACGAGCAGTACTTC	CANQISYEQYF
NA	TRBV28	NA	TRBJ1-1	TGTGCCACTCTTGACACTGAAGCTTTCTTT	CATLDTEAFF
NA	TRBV5-1	TRBD1	TRBJ1-1	TGCGCCAGCAGCTTAACAGGGGCCGGGGGCACTGAAGCTTTCTTT	CASSLTGAGGTEAFF
NA	TRBV5-1	TRBD1	TRBJ2-2	TGCGCCAGCAGCTCGACAGGGTTAGACACCGGGGAGCTGTTTTTT	CASSSTGLDTGELFF
NA	TRBV11-3	NA	TRBJ1-1	TGTGCCCCCCCGAGGGACCCGAACACTGAAGCTTTCTTT	CAPPRDPNTEAFF
NA	TRBV7-3	NA	TRBJ1-5	TGTGCCAGCAGCTTGGGGGGCGGGCAGCCCCAGCATTTT	CASSLGGGQPQHF
NA	TRBV9	NA	TRBJ1-3	TGTGCCAGCAGCGTAACGGTGGCGGGAAACACCATATATTTT	CASSVTVAGNTIYF
NA	TRBV28	NA	TRBJ2-1	TGTGCCAGCAGTTTAAAAGTTTGGCAGTTCTTC	CASSLKVWQFF
NA	TRBV29-1	TRBD1	TRBJ1-2	TGCAGCGTTGTGGACAGGTCCAACTATGGCTACACCTTC	CSVVDRSNYGYTF
NA	TRBV6-2/TRBV6-3	NA	TRBJ1-2	TGTGCCAGCAGTACACGACGTGACTATGGCTACACCTTC	CASSTRRDYGYTF
NA	TRBV6-2/TRBV6-3	TRBD1	TRBJ1-2	TGTGCCAGCAGCCCCCGACAGGGGGCTATGGGCTATGGCTACACCTTC	CASSPRQGAMGYGYTF
NA	TRBV18	NA	TRBJ2-1	TGTGCCAGCTCACCATTGGGGCCGGGTACCTCGATCTACAATGAGCAGTTCTTC	CASSPLGPGTSIYNEQFF
NA	TRBV9	TRBD2	TRBJ2-2	TGTGCCAGCACTGCCCGGGAGGGCCGGTCGTCCGGGGAGCTGTTTTTT	CASTAREGRSSGELFF
once	TRBV15	NA	TRBJ2-1	TGTGCCACCAGCACTCGGGGGACCTACAATGAGCAGTTCTTC	CATSTRGTYNEQFF
NA	TRBV7-7	NA	TRBJ1-3	TGTGCTAGCTCCCAAGGGGCAACTTCTGGAAACACCATATATTTT	CASSQGATSGNTIYF
NA	TRBV11-2	TRBD1	TRBJ1-1	TGTGCCAGCAGGAGTTACGGGACAGATAACACTGAAGCTTTCTTT	CASRSYGTDNTEAFF
NA	TRBV19	TRBD1	TRBJ1-2	TGTGCCAGTAGTAAAGGGACAGGGATGGTAAACTATGGCTACACCTTC	CASSKGTGMVNYGYTF
NA	TRBV4-1	NA	TRBJ1-1	TGCGCCAGCAGCCAAGTAATGGAGTGGAGAACTGAAGCTTTCTTT	CASSQVMEWRTEAFF
NA	TRBV25-1	NA	TRBJ1-3	TGTGCCAGCAATCGGCGAGGGGTAACCGGAAACACCATATATTTT	CASNRRGVTGNTIYF
NA	TRBV19	TRBD1	TRBJ1-2	TGTGCCAGTACTCCGGGACAGGGGGCCTCTAACTATGGCTACACCTTC	CASTPGQGASNYGYTF
once	TRBV19	TRBD1	TRBJ1-2	TGTGCCAGTAGTATGACAGGGACTTCCTATGGCTACACCTTC	CASSMTGTSYGYTF
NA	TRBV27	TRBD1	TRBJ1-1	TGTGCCAGCAGTTTCGAGAGGCAGGGGGGGACTGAAGCTTTCTTT	CASSFERQGGTEAFF
few	TRBV6-4	NA	TRBJ1-2	TGTGCCAGCAGCGCCGGGACCAACCCCTGGGGCTACACCTTC	CASSAGTNPWGYTF
NA	TRBV2	TRBD1	TRBJ2-4	TGTGCCAGCAGTGCACCGACGGGGACAGGGGTATGGAACATTCAGTACTTC	CASSAPTGTGVWNIQYF
NA	TRBV6-2/TRBV6-3	TRBD1	TRBJ1-1	TGTGCCAGCAGTTACTCGGACAGGTTATACACTGAAGCTTTCTTT	CASSYSDRLYTEAFF
NA	TRBV11-2	NA	TRBJ2-1	TGTGCCAGCAGCACTACCCGTTCCTACAATGAGCAGTTCTTC	CASSTTRSYNEQFF
NA	TRBV27	NA	TRBJ2-3	TGTGCCAGCACTACCGCTAGCACAGATACGCAGTATTTT	CASTTASTDTQYF
NA	TRBV10-1	NA	TRBJ1-2	TGCGCCAGCATAGACGGCGATGACTATGGCTACACCTTC	CASIDGDDYGYTF
NA	TRBV19	NA	TRBJ1-1	TGTGCCAGTAGTATACCCCCGGGCAGGGAGCACACTGAAGCTTTCTTT	CASSIPPGREHTEAFF
NA	TRBV28	NA	TRBJ1-3	TGTGCCAGCAGTTTTTCCGGAAACACCATATATTTT	CASSFSGNTIYF
NA	TRBV15	NA	TRBJ1-6	TGTGCCACCAGCAGCGCTTCCAGGTGGCCCCTCCACTTT	CATSSASRWPLHF
NA	TRBV4-3	TRBD1	TRBJ2-1	TGCGCCAGCAGCCAAGACAGGGGGCTATACAATGAGCAGTTCTTC	CASSQDRGLYNEQFF
NA	TRBV28	NA	TRBJ1-2	TGTGCCAGCAGTCCAGAGGATGGACGGTTCTATGGCTACACCTTC	CASSPEDGRFYGYTF
few	TRBV9	TRBD2	TRBJ2-3	TGTGCCAGCAGCGGGACTAGCTTCACAGATACGCAGTATTTT	CASSGTSFTDTQYF
NA	TRBV5-1	TRBD1	TRBJ1-1	TGCGCCAGCAGCTTGGAACAGGGGTGGGTAGCTTTCTTT	CASSLEQGWVAFF
once	TRBV3-1/TRBV3-2	TRBD2	TRBJ2-3	TGTGCCAGCAGCCATCCCCTAGCGGGAGGGCCGAATACGCAGTATTTT	CASSHPLAGGPNTQYF
NA	TRBV15	TRBD1	TRBJ1-4	TGTGCCACCAGCAGAGATTACGCAGGGGGCGCGACTAATGAAAAACTGTTTTTT	CATSRDYAGGATNEKLFF
once	TRBV28	NA	TRBJ1-2	TGTGCCAGCACTCCAAGACAGCCCGGGGGTGGCTACACCTTC	CASTPRQPGGGYTF
once	TRBV7-9	TRBD1	TRBJ1-5	TGTGCCAGCAGCCCCCGGGGACAGGACCAGCCCCAGCATTTT	CASSPRGQDQPQHF
once	TRBV4-1	NA	TRBJ2-3	TGCGCCAGCAGCCAAGTTCTAGCAATTAGCACAGATACGCAGTATTTT	CASSQVLAISTDTQYF
NA	TRBV28	NA	TRBJ2-7	TGTGCCAGCAGTCGGCCTGGGGGGTCCCTGGGCGAGCAGTACTTC	CASSRPGGSLGEQYF
NA	TRBV5-1	NA	TRBJ1-1	TGCGCCAGCAGGGGGGGGCTGCTTGTAACTGAAGCTTTCTTT	CASRGGLLVTEAFF